This T cell receptor beta chain appears in the sequencing data of a study of OX40 agonist ivuxolimab in advanced cancers. This table comes from immunoSEQ multiplex PCR, and its TCRdb copy is limited to in-frame clones, with some not included. Here the sample spans 73,000 or so clones, roughly 92% being singletons. The CDR3 runs to 13 residues. With 4 bases removed from V and 5 bases from J, the gap between germline ends came to 11 bases. CDR1 and CDR2 from the germline V gene are ENHRY and SYGVKD. This clone appeared a few times. This TCR was recovered from an adult with an advanced solid tumor such as melanoma, head and neck, liver or kidney cancer. V usage is TRBV10-3 and J usage is TRBJ1-1; D not resolved. Sequences were derived from CD4+ or CD8+ T cells sorted from blood, sampled in a trial of the OX40 agonist ivuxolimab. The CDR3 region has the DNA TGTGCCATCAGTGGCCCGGTAGGAACTGAAGCTTTCTTT. This sequence encodes CAISGPVGTEAFF.